This record covers a single TCR beta chain. Its antigen is as yet unknown. This sample was taken from a study of T cell responses to AZD1222 COVID-19 vaccine. This CDR3 contains 14 residues. Germline-derived CDR1 and CDR2 are SGHRS and YFSETQ. The ends lost 3 bases at V and 1 base at J; junction bases unmatched: 2. Whole-study findings and limits: Repertoire sampling occurred only after the peak T cell response.

Produced via immunoSEQ multiplex PCR; TCRdb's table is partial and in-frame only. Seen here are more than 70,000 clones, roughly 85% observed once, and the top ten hold approximately 13%. This receptor was taken from an adult in good health. The J gene is TRBJ1-1, the V gene TRBV5-1; 8 bases fit TRBD1. Sequenced here: peripheral blood, sampled on day 0 of AZD1222 vaccination. For the CDR3, the DNA is TGCGCCAGCAGCTGGACAGGGACGAACACTGAAGCTTTCTTT. Amino acid sequence: CASSWTGTNTEAFF.